The 10 T cell receptor beta chains in this list originate from one sample, sequenced in a study of T cell repertoires in cytomegalovirus infection. In TCRdb, the reads were re-called with MiXCR into one record per CDR3 protein. The table lists 210,000 or so distinct CDR3 sequences, 6% to 8% of them singletons. The sequencing input was PBMCs. The receptor source for this set is a human donor in good health (CMV status not recorded). Some clones in this sample may be carry-over from other donors' samples.

CDR3 amino acids: CASSSAGGMQPQHF. The CDR3 DNA reads as TGTGCCAGTAGTTCGGCAGGTGGGATGCAGCCCCAGCATTTT. The chain is built from TRBV19 and TRBJ1-5, with unresolved D. The V gene's germline CDR1 is LNHDA and CDR2 SQIVND (reference sequence). The CDR3 length is 14 residues. V lost 5 bases to trimming and J lost 7 bases, with 15 bases between them.

At least ten counts were recorded for this clonotype. This rearrangement joins TRBV7-2 to TRBJ2-2, with 7 bases identical to TRBD1. V dropped 5 bases and J dropped 3; count of bases not matched to a gene: 9. CDR1 is SGHTA and CDR2 is FQGNSA in the germline V gene. This CDR3 is 16 amino acids long. Here the CDR3 reads CASSQYRDRDTGELFF. CDR3 coding DNA: TGTGCCAGCAGCCAATACCGGGACAGAGACACCGGGGAGCTGTTTTTT. The entire variable domain, with the rest obtained from reference TRBV7-2 and TRBJ2-2, is as follows: GAGVSQSPSNKVTEKGKDVELRCDPISGHTALYWYRQSLGQGLEFLIYFQGNSAPDKSGLPSDRFSAERTGGSVSTLTIQRTQQEDSAVYLCASSQYRDRDTGELFFGEGSRLTVL.

The chain uses TRBV4-3 and TRBJ2-7; TRBD1 or TRBD2 may be the D gene (5 bases each). The germline V gene encodes CDR1 LGHNA and CDR2 YSLEER. The V end lost 1 base, the J end lost 4 bases, and 17 bases lay between the germline ends. This CDR3 comprises 16 residues. For the CDR3, the DNA is TGCGCCAGCAGCCAAGGCCTTTTGGGACCAGGGTACGAGCAGTACTTC. Translation: CASSQGLLGPGYEQYF.

This clonotype was counted at least ten times. CDR3 coding DNA: TGTGCCAGCAGGCTTGCGGGAAAGCAGTTCTTC. Encoded protein: CASRLAGKQFF. V and J are TRBV12-3 or TRBV12-4 and TRBJ2-1; D may be TRBD2 (6 bases). The V end was cut by 6 bases, the J end by 11 bases, with 11 bases between. The CDR3 contains 11 residues.

This clonotype was seen at least ten times. CDR3 in DNA: TGCAGCGTTTGGGGTACGGACACCGGGGAGCTGTTTTTT. It is translated as CSVWGTDTGELFF. The chain is built from TRBV29-1 and TRBJ2-2; D unclear. CDR1 and CDR2 from the germline V gene are SQVTM and ANQGSEA. V was shortened by 5 bases and J by 3 bases, with 10 bases between the two germline ends. The CDR3 has 13 residues.

There are a few counts of this clonotype. The chain couples TRBV4-3 to TRBJ2-7, with TRBD1 matching 7 bases. CDR1 and CDR2 from the germline V gene are LGHNA and YSLEER. The ends lost 0 bases at V and 5 bases at J; junction bases unmatched: 7. The length of the CDR3 is 15 residues. For the CDR3, the DNA is TGCGCCAGCAGCCAAGAGGCCAGGGGGTGGGACGAGCAGTACTTC. Translation gives CASSQEARGWDEQYF.

This clonotype was seen ten or more times. The chain joins TRBV29-1 to TRBJ1-2, with 8 bases aligning to TRBD1. V shed 6 bases and J 8 bases; nucleotides not matched to a gene: 11. CDR1 and CDR2 (germline): SQVTM, ANQGSEA. The CDR3 runs 13 residues. The CDR3 spells CSVAGSGGYGYTF. The CDR3 nucleotides are TGCAGCGTCGCTGGGTCAGGGGGCTACGGCTACACCTTC.

In this sample, this clonotype turned up many times. The V gene is TRBV29-1, the J gene TRBJ2-3; a weak D match, TRBD1 (5 bases). The CDR3 is 13 residues long. Germline assignment: CDR1 SQVTM and CDR2 ANQGSEA. Trimming left V 3 bases short and J 1 base short, with 8 bases between. For the CDR3, the DNA is TGCAGCGTTGATGAACAGGGCACAGATACGCAGTATTTT. It specifies CSVDEQGTDTQYF.

This clonotype has at least ten counts. This sequence joins TRBV7-2 and TRBJ2-3; 7 positions match TRBD2. The CDR3 is 14 amino acids. From germline, CDR1 is SGHTA and CDR2 FQGNSA. J was trimmed by 3 bases and V by 3 bases; bases with no gene match: 3. The CDR3: CASSFGGGTDTQYF. The CDR3 region has the DNA TGTGCCAGCAGCTTTGGGGGAGGGACAGATACGCAGTATTTT.

This clonotype was seen ten or more times. The chain uses TRBV4-2 and TRBJ1-2; 7 bases line up with TRBD1. V trimming: 0 bases; J trimming: 2 bases; junction bases outside the gene matches: 3. CDR1 is LGHNA, CDR2 YNFKEQ, per germline. The CDR3 runs to 15 residues. In DNA, the CDR3 is TGTGCCAGCAGCCAAGAAGGCAGGGGGAACTATGGCTACACCTTC. Amino acid sequence: CASSQEGRGNYGYTF.